This T cell receptor beta chain was identified in a study of response to subunit inactivated influenza vaccine. Whole-study results and caveats: Only a handful of new T cells, the authors suggested, are recruited with each seasonal influenza vaccination.

This clonotype was seen many times. The target antigen is unknown. TCRdb fed the RT-PCR reads into MiXCR, producing one record per CDR3 protein. The top ten clones hold around 13% of a sample with approximately 490,000 distinct CDR3 sequences, 6% to 9% of them seen once. This receptor was obtained from a man in his fifties or sixties who received an inactivated influenza vaccine. The sample here was PBMCs from blood, taken around 25 months after vaccination.

CDR3 amino acids: CSVGVAGGVYEQFF. The DNA for the CDR3 is TGCAGCGTTGGCGTAGCGGGGGGTGTGTATGAGCAGTTCTTC. The chain is built from TRBV29-1 and TRBJ2-1, with 10 bases identical to TRBD2. With V trimmed by 4 bases and J by 8 bases, 8 bases remained unmatched. The CDR3 covers 14 residues. Germline V gives CDR1 SQVTM, CDR2 ANQGSEA.